The T cell receptor (beta chain) under discussion was sequenced for a study of T cells in Graves' hyperthyroidism and ophthalmopathy. CDR1 MDHEN and CDR2 SYDVKM come from the germline V gene. The length of the CDR3 is 16 residues. V shed 3 bases, J shed 8 bases, and the junction held 11 bases outside the gene matches. This clonotype was found many times. Clinical symptoms, serum thyroxine and TRAb, thyroid ultrasound and orbital computed tomography were used for the diagnoses. TCR beta CDR3 region amplification was performed from RNA transcripts. When the TCR CDR3 underwent first-round RT-PCR, the HTBI primer set was used. TCRdb re-derived calls from the multiplex PCR reads in MiXCR, one entry per CDR3 protein. The sample yields approximately 620,000 distinct CDR3 sequences, approximately 15% seen once.

The receptor was derived from a woman under 40 with Graves' hyperthyroidism that later progressed to Graves' ophthalmopathy. This chain links TRBV28 with TRBJ2-1; 9 nucleotides agree with TRBD2. Sequencing was performed on blood. The CDR3 nucleotides are TGTGCCAGCAGTTTTCGAGTAGCGGGAGAAGTTGATGAGCAGTTCTTC. The encoded protein is CASSFRVAGEVDEQFF.